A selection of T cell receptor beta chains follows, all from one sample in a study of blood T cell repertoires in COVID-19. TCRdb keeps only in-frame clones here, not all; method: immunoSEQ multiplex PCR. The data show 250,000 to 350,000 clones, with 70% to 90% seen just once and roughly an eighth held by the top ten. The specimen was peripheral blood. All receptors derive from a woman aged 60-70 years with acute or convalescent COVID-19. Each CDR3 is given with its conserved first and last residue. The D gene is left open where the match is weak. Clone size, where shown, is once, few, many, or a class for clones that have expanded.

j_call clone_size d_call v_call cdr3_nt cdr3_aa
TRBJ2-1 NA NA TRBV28 NA CASSLLWGQGAVF
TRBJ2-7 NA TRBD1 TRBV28 TGTGCCACCCGGACAGGGGCCTACGAGCAGTACTTC CATRTGAYEQYF
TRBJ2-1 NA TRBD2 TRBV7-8 TGTGCCAGCAGCTCGGGACTAGCGGGATACAATGAGCAGTTCTTC CASSSGLAGYNEQFF
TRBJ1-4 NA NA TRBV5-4 TGTGCCAGCAGCTTCACGAACGTGCAGGGAGGTGAAAAACTGTTTTTT CASSFTNVQGGEKLFF
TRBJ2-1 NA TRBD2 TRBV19 TGTGCCAGTAGTACGGGACTAGCGGGGGAGCAGTTCTTC CASSTGLAGEQFF
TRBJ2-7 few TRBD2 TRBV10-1 TGCGCCCCTCGGGGGGGCTCCCTTTACGAGCAGTACTTC CAPRGGSLYEQYF
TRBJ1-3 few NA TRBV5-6 TGTGCCAGCAGCTTGGGGGGGACATCTGGAAACACCATATATTTT CASSLGGTSGNTIYF
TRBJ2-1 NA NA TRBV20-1 TGCAGTGCTAGTGTCCATGCGGCCCGCGACGAGCAGTTCTTC CSASVHAARDEQFF
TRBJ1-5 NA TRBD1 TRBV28 TGTGCCAGCAGTTCGGACAGGGTGAAGCCCCAGCATTTT CASSSDRVKPQHF
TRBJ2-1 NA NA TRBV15 TGTGCCGCGGCGGGCTACAATGAGCAGTTCTTC CAAAGYNEQFF
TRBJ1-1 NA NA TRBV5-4 TGTGCCAGCAGCTTAATGGGGCCCAACACTGAAGCTTTCTTT CASSLMGPNTEAFF
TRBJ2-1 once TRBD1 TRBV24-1 TGTGCCACCAGTGACCCGACAGGGGCCGGCAATGAGCAGTTCTTC CATSDPTGAGNEQFF
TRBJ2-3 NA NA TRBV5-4 TGTGCCATCCTAAGGGGAGATACGCAGTATTTT CAILRGDTQYF
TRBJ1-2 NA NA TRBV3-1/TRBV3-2 TGTGCCAGCAGTGGGGCGGGAGCCAGCGATGGCTACACCTTC CASSGAGASDGYTF
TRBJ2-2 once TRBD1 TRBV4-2 TGTGCCAGCAGCCTCGGACAGGGTTGGGACGGGGAGCTGTTTTTT CASSLGQGWDGELFF
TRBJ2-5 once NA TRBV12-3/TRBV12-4 TGTGCCAGCAGTATGAGGGAGACCCAGTACTTC CASSMRETQYF
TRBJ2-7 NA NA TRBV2 TGTGCCTCCCTAAACAGGGACGAGCAGTACTTC CASLNRDEQYF
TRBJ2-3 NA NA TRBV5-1 TGCGCCAGCAGCCCCGCGGGACTGGCCACAGATACGCAGTATTTT CASSPAGLATDTQYF
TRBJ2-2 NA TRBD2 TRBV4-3 TGCGCCAGCAGCCAATCGGGACTAGCCGGGGAGCTGTTTTTT CASSQSGLAGELFF
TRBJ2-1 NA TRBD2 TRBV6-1 TGTGCCAGCAGTGTCTTGGGAGCGGGGGCCGTCAATGAGCAGTTCTTC CASSVLGAGAVNEQFF
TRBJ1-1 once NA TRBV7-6 TGTGCCAGCAGCCCTGGAACAGGGCGGGCTGAAGCTTTCTTT CASSPGTGRAEAFF
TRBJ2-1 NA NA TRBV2 TGTGCCAGCATGGAGGTCAAGGGCTGGAATGAGCAGTTCTTC CASMEVKGWNEQFF
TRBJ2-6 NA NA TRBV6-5 TGTGCCAGCAGTTACTTACGCGCATCTGGGGCCAACGTCCTGACTTTC CASSYLRASGANVLTF
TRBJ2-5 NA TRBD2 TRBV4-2 TGTGCCAGCAGCCAAGATGGCGGGGGTACCCAAGAGACCCAGTACTTC CASSQDGGGTQETQYF
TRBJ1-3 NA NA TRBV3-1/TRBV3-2 TGTGCCAGCAGCCAAGAAGCCCCGTTCTCGTGGAACACCATATATTTT CASSQEAPFSWNTIYF
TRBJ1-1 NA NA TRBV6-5 TGTGCCAGCAGAGAGGGGGTTAGCACTGAAGCTTTCTTT CASREGVSTEAFF
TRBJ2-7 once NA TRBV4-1 TGCGCCAGCAGCCAAGGACCAACAGTTAACTCCTACGAGCAGTACTTC CASSQGPTVNSYEQYF
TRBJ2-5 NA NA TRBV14 TGTGCCAGCAGCCAAGAGGTGAGGAAGACCCAGTACTTC CASSQEVRKTQYF
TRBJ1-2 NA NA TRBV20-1 TGCAGTGCCTCCTCCTATGGCTACACCTTC CSASSYGYTF
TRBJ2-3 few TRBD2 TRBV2 TGTGCCAGCAGTTTAGGCGGGAGGAGTACAGATACGCAGTATTTT CASSLGGRSTDTQYF
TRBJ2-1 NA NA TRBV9 TGTGCCAGCAGCGTAGGGCAGGGCAATGAGCAGTTCTTC CASSVGQGNEQFF
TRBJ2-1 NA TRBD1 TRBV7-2 TGTGCCAGCAGCAAACAGGGGGCCCACAATGAGCAGTTCTTC CASSKQGAHNEQFF
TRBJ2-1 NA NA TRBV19 TGTGCCAGTAGTGTCGGACAGATCAATGAGCAGTTCTTC CASSVGQINEQFF
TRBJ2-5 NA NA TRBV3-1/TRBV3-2 TGTGCCAGCAGTGAACTAGAGACCCAGTACTTC CASSELETQYF
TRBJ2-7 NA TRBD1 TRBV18 TGTGCCAGCTCAAAACAGGGGGTTAGCTCCTACGAGCAGTACTTC CASSKQGVSSYEQYF
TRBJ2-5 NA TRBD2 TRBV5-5 TGTGCCAGCAGCTTGGGCGAGGCGGGGGGCCCGATTTGGACCCAGTACTTC CASSLGEAGGPIWTQYF
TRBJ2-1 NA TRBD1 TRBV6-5 TGTGCCACAAGAAAAGACAGGGCGGCCTACAATGAGCAGTTCTTC CATRKDRAAYNEQFF
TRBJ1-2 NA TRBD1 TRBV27 TGTGCCAGCAGTACCGGACAGGGGGCTAATGGCTACACCTTC CASSTGQGANGYTF
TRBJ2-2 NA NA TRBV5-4 TGTGCCAGCAGCCGACAGGGACTAGCGAACACCGGGGAGCTGTTTTTT CASSRQGLANTGELFF
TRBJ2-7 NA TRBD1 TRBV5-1 TGCGCCAGCAGCTTGGCCGTTCAGGGGACAGGGCTGTACTTC CASSLAVQGTGLYF
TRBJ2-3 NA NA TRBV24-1 TGTGCCACCAGTGATCCCCCTGGGGCCCCGAATGAAGATACGCAGTATTTT CATSDPPGAPNEDTQYF
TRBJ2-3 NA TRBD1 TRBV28 TGTGCCGCAATGCTGGGACAGGACTTTAGCACAGATACGCAGTATTTT CAAMLGQDFSTDTQYF
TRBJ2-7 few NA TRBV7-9 TGTGCCAGCAGCTCAGGGCCCTACGAGCAGTACTTC CASSSGPYEQYF
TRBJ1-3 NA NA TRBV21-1 TGTGCCAGCAGCAAATTTGGTAGGGAGAGGACCATATATTTT CASSKFGRERTIYF
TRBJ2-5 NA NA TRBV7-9 TGTGCCAGCAGCCTCAGGGGGGCAGAGACCCAGTACTTC CASSLRGAETQYF
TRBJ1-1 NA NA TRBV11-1 TGTGCCAGCAGCGAAGGGGGGGGGCTACAAGCTTTCTTT CASSEGGGLQAFF
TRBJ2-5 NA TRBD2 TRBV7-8 TGTGCCAGCAGCCCCATTGGGACTAGGGGAGGGGAGACCCAGTACTTC CASSPIGTRGGETQYF
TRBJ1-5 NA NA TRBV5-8 TGTGCCAGCAGTTCTAGACAGACCGGCAATCAGCCCCAGCATTTT CASSSRQTGNQPQHF
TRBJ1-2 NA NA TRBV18 TGTGCCAGCTCACCCGCAACGGTTGACTATGGCTACACCTTC CASSPATVDYGYTF
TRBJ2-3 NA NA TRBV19 TGTGCCAGCCGGGCGGGAGATACGCAGTATTTT CASRAGDTQYF
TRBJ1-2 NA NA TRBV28 TGTGCCAGCACTTTACGGTGGACAGCGGTACTTAAAGGCTACACCTTC CASTLRWTAVLKGYTF